The sequence of this TCR beta chain was determined in a study of Ad26.COV2.S vaccination and SARS-CoV-2 variants. Study information: Ad26.COV2.S given intramuscularly, once or twice 56 days apart. General study points: Vaccine recipients posted higher spike-specific TCR breadth than their placebo counterparts.

As concerns this clone: Its antigen is not known.

The CDR3 has 14 amino acids. Trimming removed 1 base from V and 4 bases from J, with 11 bases in between. From germline, CDR1 is SGHVS and CDR2 FQNEAQ. Libraries were prepared by immunoSEQ multiplex PCR; TCRdb keeps only in-frame clonotypes and omits some of them. This sample has about 480,000 clones, with roughly 87% found just once. This sample's treatment: about 20 received Ad26.COV2.S at low or high dose, single or two shots; five or six received placebo; per-sample allocation not given. Collection of the samples took place on day 63 after the first injection of vaccine or placebo. Recruitment in Boston yielded a donor of adult age, 18-55 years.

This TCR derives from a person between 18 and 59 years old who received the Ad26.COV2.S COVID-19 vaccine or a placebo. The genes are TRBV7-8 and TRBJ2-7, with D possibly matching TRBD2 (6 bases). This sample comprised peripheral blood, obtained in a trial of Ad26.COV2.S vaccine versus placebo. Here the CDR3 DNA reads TGTGCCAGCAGCTTAGAGTCGGGAGCGTACGAGCAGTACTTC. Protein product: CASSLESGAYEQYF.